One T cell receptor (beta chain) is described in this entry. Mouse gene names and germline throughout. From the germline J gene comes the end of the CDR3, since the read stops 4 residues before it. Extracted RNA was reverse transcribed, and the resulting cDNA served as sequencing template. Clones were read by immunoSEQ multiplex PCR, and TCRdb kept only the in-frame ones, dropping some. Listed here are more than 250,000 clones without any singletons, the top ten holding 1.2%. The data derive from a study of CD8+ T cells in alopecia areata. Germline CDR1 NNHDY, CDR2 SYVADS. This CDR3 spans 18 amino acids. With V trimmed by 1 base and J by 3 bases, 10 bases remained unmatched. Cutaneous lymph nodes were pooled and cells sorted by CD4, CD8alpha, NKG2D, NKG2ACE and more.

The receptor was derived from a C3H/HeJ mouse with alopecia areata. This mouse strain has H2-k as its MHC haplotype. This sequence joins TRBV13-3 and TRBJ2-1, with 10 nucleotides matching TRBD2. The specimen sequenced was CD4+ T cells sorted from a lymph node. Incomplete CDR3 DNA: TGTGCCAGCAGTGATCCCTGGGGGGGCGCGAGGCCCTATGCT. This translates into CASSDPWGGARPYA. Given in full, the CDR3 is CASSDPWGGARPYAEQFF.